Listed below are T cell receptor beta chains from one sample, sequenced in a study of T cell responses to AZD1222 COVID-19 vaccine. Using immunoSEQ multiplex PCR, the repertoire was profiled, and TCRdb retains in-frame clones only, with some absent. The sample has 200,000 to 250,000 clones, about 92% seen once. This sample comprised peripheral blood, obtained on day 0 of MenACWY control vaccination. These receptors all stem from an adult in good health. Each CDR3 is given with its conserved first and last residue. Each record gives: D gene, J gene, clone size, V gene, CDR3 DNA, CDR3 protein. D genes are given only for firm matches. Expanded clones are given a class, and other clones once, few, many or no size at all.

>-|TRBJ2-7|-|TRBV6-5
TGTGCCAGCAGTTACTTCGGCAGTATCTCCTACGAGCAGTACTTC
CASSYFGSISYEQYF
>-|TRBJ1-6|-|TRBV7-8
TGTGCCAGCAGCTTAGCTTCCTGGAATTCACCCCTCCACTTT
CASSLASWNSPLHF
>-|TRBJ2-7|-|TRBV7-9
TGTGCCAGCAGCTTAGCGGGGGGGGACAATCCCTACGAGCAGTACTTC
CASSLAGGDNPYEQYF
>-|TRBJ1-1|few|TRBV12-3/TRBV12-4
TGTGCCAGCACCTCGGGGGGGGGCACTGAAGCTTTCTTT
CASTSGGGTEAFF
>-|TRBJ1-5|-|TRBV1
TGCACCAGGGGGATAGGGGGAAATCAGCCCCAGCATTTT
CTRGIGGNQPQHF
>TRBD1|TRBJ1-5|-|TRBV6-5
TGTGCCAGTCGGGGACAGGGCGGGAATCAGCCCCAGCATTTT
CASRGQGGNQPQHF
>-|TRBJ1-2|-|TRBV7-2
TGTGCCAGCAGCTTAATGGGACTGAACTATGGCTACACCTTC
CASSLMGLNYGYTF
>-|TRBJ1-3|-|TRBV6-5
TGTGCCAGCAGGCCTACAGGGATTCAGGGAAACACCATATATTTT
CASRPTGIQGNTIYF
>TRBD1|TRBJ2-7|-|TRBV27
TGTGCCAGCACCCGGTCCGGGACAGGGGGCTACGAGCAGTACTTC
CASTRSGTGGYEQYF
>-|TRBJ1-1|-|TRBV6-5
TGTGCCAGCAGTTCGTACCTAGGGACTGAAGCTTTCTTT
CASSSYLGTEAFF
>TRBD2|TRBJ2-1|-|TRBV7-2
TGTGCCAGCAGTCGGGACTATTCCTACAATGAGCAGTTCTTC
CASSRDYSYNEQFF
>-|TRBJ2-7|-|TRBV28
TGTGCCAGCAGTTCGGGGGCGAATTACGAGCAGTACTTC
CASSSGANYEQYF
>TRBD1|TRBJ1-1|-|TRBV9
TGTGCCAGCACCCGGGACAGGGGGTCCCCCCCGAACACTGAAGCTTTCTTT
CASTRDRGSPPNTEAFF
>TRBD1|TRBJ2-7|-|TRBV7-9
TGTGCCAGCAGCCCCGCAGGGACAGGGGTGGAGCAGTACTTC
CASSPAGTGVEQYF
>-|TRBJ1-1|-|TRBV19
TGTGCCAGTAGTATACCCCAGCGGTTGGGTACTGAAGCTTTCTTT
CASSIPQRLGTEAFF
>-|TRBJ2-7|-|TRBV28
TGTGCCAGCAGTCGCCCAGGGAGCCTTTCCTACGAGCAGTACTTC
CASSRPGSLSYEQYF
>-|TRBJ1-2|few|TRBV5-1
TGCGCCAGCAGCTTGAGTAGACGGGACGGGTTTAACTATGGCTACACCTTC
CASSLSRRDGFNYGYTF
>-|TRBJ1-5|-|TRBV28
TGTGCCAGCAGACAGGGTTGGAGTCAGCCCCAGCATTTT
CASRQGWSQPQHF
>-|TRBJ1-5|-|TRBV5-3
TGTGCCAGAAGCTTGACAGGCAAAAGCAATCAGCCCCAGCATTTT
CARSLTGKSNQPQHF
>-|TRBJ1-1|-|TRBV7-2
TGTGCCAGCAGCTTAGCATACACTGAAGCTTTCTTT
CASSLAYTEAFF
>-|TRBJ1-3|-|TRBV5-6
TGTGCCAGCAGCTCGCAGGGAAACACCATATATTTT
CASSSQGNTIYF
>-|TRBJ1-4|once|TRBV18
TGTGCCAGCTCCAGCCGTGGTTCACCTAATGAAAAACTGTTTTTT
CASSSRGSPNEKLFF
>-|TRBJ1-2|-|TRBV4-3
TGCGCCAGCAGCCAAGATTTGGGGCTAGGAGGCTACACCTTC
CASSQDLGLGGYTF
>TRBD1|TRBJ1-2|-|TRBV5-4
TGTGCCAGCAGCGGCCGGGACAGGGCTTATGGCTACACCTTC
CASSGRDRAYGYTF
>TRBD2|TRBJ2-3|-|TRBV29-1
TGCAGCGTTTTGCGGGGGTTTGTGGATACGCAGTATTTT
CSVLRGFVDTQYF
>-|TRBJ2-1|-|TRBV24-1
TGTGCCACCGGGGGGCTGAATGAGCAGTTCTTC
CATGGLNEQFF
>-|TRBJ1-1|-|TRBV15
TGTGCCACCAGCAGAGTACCCCGGGGTACTGAAGCTTTCTTT
CATSRVPRGTEAFF
>-|TRBJ2-5|-|TRBV7-6
TGTGCCAGCAAGGGCCAAGAGACCCAGTACTTC
CASKGQETQYF
>-|TRBJ1-2|-|TRBV3-1/TRBV3-2
TGTGCCAGCAGCCCCTCTCGGGGAGGCTACACCTTC
CASSPSRGGYTF
>TRBD2|TRBJ2-2|-|TRBV28
TGTGCCAGCAGTACCTCCCGACAGGGACACGAGCGGGGGGCCAAAACCGGGGAGCTGTTTTTT
CASSTSRQGHERGAKTGELFF
>-|TRBJ1-2|once|TRBV3-1/TRBV3-2
TGTGCCAGCAGCCACAGTGAAGGCTACACCTTC
CASSHSEGYTF
>-|TRBJ2-2|-|TRBV27
TGTGCCAGCAGTTTAATGGCCATATCCACCGGGGAGCTGTTTTTT
CASSLMAISTGELFF
>TRBD1|TRBJ1-5|once|TRBV10-1
TGCGCCAGCAGTGCCAACCGGGACAGGGGGCGCGGCAATCAGCCCCAGCATTTT
CASSANRDRGRGNQPQHF
>-|TRBJ2-7|-|TRBV9
TGTGCCAGCAGCGTAGCGGGGGCCTCCTACGAGCAGTACTTC
CASSVAGASYEQYF
>-|TRBJ1-4|-|TRBV30
TGTGCCTGGGCGCGCCCCCGGGAGGGTGAAAAACTGTTTTTT
CAWARPREGEKLFF
>TRBD1|TRBJ1-6|-|TRBV6-5
TGTGCCAGCAGGCCAACCGAGGGGGCGGCTTCACCCCTCCACTTT
CASRPTEGAASPLHF
>-|TRBJ1-1|-|TRBV2
TGTGCCAGCAGTAGGAGTGAAGCTTTCTTT
CASSRSEAFF
>-|TRBJ1-1|-|TRBV7-2
TGTGCCAGCAGCTCGCGGACAGCAGAAGCTTTCTTT
CASSSRTAEAFF
>-|TRBJ1-1|-|TRBV6-1
TGTGCCAGCAGTGAACGAGGTGGAAGAACCACTGAAGCTTTCTTT
CASSERGGRTTEAFF
>-|TRBJ1-2|-|TRBV3-1/TRBV3-2
TGTGCCAGCAGCCAAGGGCCAAACTCCGCGCATGGCTACACCTTC
CASSQGPNSAHGYTF
>-|TRBJ1-1|-|TRBV30
TGTGCCTGGACCCCCTCAGACAGGATAGTTAAGGCTTTCTTT
CAWTPSDRIVKAFF
>-|TRBJ1-6|-|TRBV28
TGTGCCAGCAGGGCGCAGGGAATTAATTCACCCCTCCACTTT
CASRAQGINSPLHF